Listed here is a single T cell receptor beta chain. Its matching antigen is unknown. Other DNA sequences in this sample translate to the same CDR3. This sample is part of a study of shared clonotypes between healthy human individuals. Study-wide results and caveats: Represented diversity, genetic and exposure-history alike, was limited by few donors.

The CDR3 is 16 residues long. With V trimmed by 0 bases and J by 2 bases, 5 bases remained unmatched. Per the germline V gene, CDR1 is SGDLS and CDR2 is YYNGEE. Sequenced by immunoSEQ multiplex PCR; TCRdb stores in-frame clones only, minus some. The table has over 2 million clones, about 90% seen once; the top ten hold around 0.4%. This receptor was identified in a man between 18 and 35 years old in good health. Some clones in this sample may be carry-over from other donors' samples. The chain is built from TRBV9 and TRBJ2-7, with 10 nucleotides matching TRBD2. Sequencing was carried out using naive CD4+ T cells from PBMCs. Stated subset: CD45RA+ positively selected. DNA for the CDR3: TGTGCCAGCAGCGTAGGACTAGCGGGCGACCCCTACGAGCAGTACTTC. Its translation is CASSVGLAGDPYEQYF.